One sample yielded the 31 T cell receptor beta chains listed below, sequenced in a study of beta chain features in type 1 diabetes listed by TCRdb under 2018. Study-level results and caveats: In all four CD4+ subsets, TCRB CDR3 length was moderately but significantly shorter in type 1 diabetes patients.

For these TCRs, the target antigens are not known. Libraries were constructed by the immunoSEQ multiplex PCR assay. The High Capacity cDNA Reverse Transcription Kit was used to reverse transcribe all of the isolated RNA, meaning that expressed TCRB transcripts were what got sequenced. This immuneACCESS table, as held by TCRdb, lists in-frame sequences with V and J called but not all clones. Of the missing ones, under half trace to an unresolved V gene in checked studies; the others have no known cause. Present in this sample are roughly 150,000 clones, roughly 8% of which were seen just once. Approximately 0.85% of the sample belongs to the ten largest clones. Source material: central memory CD4+ T cells from blood. The source of these receptors is a woman aged 40-49 years with type 1 diabetes.

This clone showed up just a few times. The rearrangement uses TRBV9 and TRBJ1-4; TRBD1 is a possible D gene (6 bases). Germline V gene sequence: CDR1 SGDLS, CDR2 YYNGEE. The CDR3 loop spans 14 amino acids. V dropped 2 bases and J dropped 2 bases, with 7 bases sitting between them. CDR3 DNA sequence: TGTGCCAGCAGCGTCCAGGGGACTAATGAAAAACTGTTTTTT. Protein product: CASSVQGTNEKLFF.

The J gene is TRBJ2-1, the V gene TRBV30; no firm D call. The CDR3 extends over 12 amino acids. Germline lookup yields CDR1 GTSNPN and CDR2 SVGIG (reference sequence). The ends were cut back, 2 bases at V and 9 bases at J, with 11 bases in the middle. The CDR3 sequence: CAWSTYPREQFF. The CDR3 DNA reads TGTGCCTGGAGTACCTACCCACGTGAGCAGTTCTTC.

This clone was picked up a small number of times. Different DNA sequences within this sample yield the same CDR3. The chain employs TRBV7-6 and TRBJ2-7; 7 bases line up with TRBD2. The germline V gene encodes CDR1 SGHVS and CDR2 FNYEAQ. The V gene end was trimmed by 5 bases and the J gene end by 2 bases; junction bases not matched to a gene: 6. The CDR3 has 14 residues. The CDR3 sequence: CASSLTGGTYEQYF. In DNA, the CDR3 is TGTGCCAGCAGCCTGACGGGGGGTACCTACGAGCAGTACTTC.

This clone came up a few times. The V and J genes are TRBV5-1 and TRBJ1-1, with TRBD1 as a possible D gene (6 bases). V lost 1 base to trimming and J lost 1 base, with 8 bases between them. CDR1 and CDR2 (germline): SGHRS, YFSETQ. The CDR3 consists of 14 residues. The CDR3 sequence: CASSLTGSNTEAFF. The CDR3 DNA is TGCGCCAGCAGCTTGACAGGGTCGAACACTGAAGCTTTCTTT. The complete variable domain, with remaining parts taken from reference TRBV5-1 and TRBJ1-1, reads KAGVTQTPRYLIKTRGQQVTLSCSPISGHRSVSWYQQTPGQGLQFLFEYFSETQRNKGNFPGRFSGRQFSNSRSEMNVSTLELGDSALYLCASSLTGSNTEAFFGQGTRLTVV.

This clone has only a few counts. The genes are TRBV5-1 and TRBJ2-5; TRBD2 agrees at 7 bases. The CDR3 covers 17 residues. Germline V gives CDR1 SGHRS, CDR2 YFSETQ. The ends lost 0 bases at V and 3 bases at J; junction bases unmatched: 11. The CDR3 region is CASSLGVLASGEETQYF. CDR3 in DNA: TGCGCCAGCAGCTTGGGGGTTTTGGCTAGCGGAGAAGAGACCCAGTACTTC.

This clone was seen only a few times. The gene calls are TRBV4-3 and TRBJ2-2, with TRBD2 as a possible D gene (5 bases). The length of the CDR3 is 16 residues. Germline CDR1 and CDR2: LGHNA and YSLEER. Trimming removed 4 bases at V and 0 bases at J, with 12 bases between. CDR3 sequence: CASSRSGMTNTGELFF. The CDR3 DNA reads as TGCGCCAGCAGCCGATCCGGGATGACGAACACCGGGGAGCTGTTTTTT.

This clone was counted a few times. The chain employs TRBV6-5 and TRBJ1-2; the D is unclear. Germline values: CDR1 MNHEY, CDR2 SVGAGI. This CDR3 region has 16 residues. V lost 0 bases, J lost 2 bases, and 13 bases lay in between. CDR3 DNA: TGTGCCAGCAGTTACTCGCTGGTCGGCAGGAACTATGGCTACACCTTC. This encodes CASSYSLVGRNYGYTF.

This CDR3 is CASSIRQGGQPQHF. DNA for the CDR3: TGTGCCAGCAGTATCCGACAGGGAGGTCAGCCCCAGCATTTT. The genes are TRBV6-1 and TRBJ1-5; 7 bases map to TRBD1. From germline, CDR1 is MNHNS and CDR2 SASEGT. The CDR3 is 14 residues long. The J segment lost 6 bases and the V segment lost 5 bases, leaving 7 bases of the junction unmatched.

This clone was found a few times. Other DNA sequences in this specimen translate into the identical CDR3. This chain connects TRBV7-2 to TRBJ2-5; 7 positions match TRBD2. V lost 3 bases and J lost 2; bases outside the gene matches: 3. Germline CDR1 is SGHTA and CDR2 is FQGNSA. This CDR3 has 14 residues. CDR3 residues: CASSFSGGQETQYF. The DNA of the CDR3 is TGTGCCAGCAGCTTTTCCGGGGGGCAAGAGACCCAGTACTTC.

This clone was counted a few times. V is TRBV28 and J is TRBJ1-1; TRBD1 agrees at 10 bases. This CDR3 comprises 14 residues. Losses at the gene ends were 4 bases for V and 7 bases for J; bases not matched to a gene: 6. The V gene's germline CDR1 is MDHEN and CDR2 SYDVKM. The CDR3 nucleotides read TGTGCCAGCAGTTCCCCGGGACAGGGGATTGAAGCTTTCTTT. This translates into CASSSPGQGIEAFF.

The chain carries TRBV28 and TRBJ2-5; 9 bases fit TRBD1. TRBJ2-7 explains the end of the DNA better; the J call may be wrong. The CDR3 has 14 amino acids. Germline V lookup: CDR1 MDHEN, CDR2 SYDVKM. In DNA, the CDR3 is TGTGCCAGCAGTCTGGGGACAGGGACGGTCGAGCAGTACTTC. Protein product: CASSLGTGTVEQYF.

This clone was observed a few times. The chain recombines TRBV7-2 with TRBJ2-1; the D is unclear. The CDR3 loop spans 11 amino acids. Trimming shortened V by 5 bases and J by 12 bases, and 11 bases separated the two germline ends. The germline V gene encodes CDR1 SGHTA and CDR2 FQGNSA. CDR3 amino acids: CASSPGAPQFF. The DNA for the CDR3 is TGTGCCAGCAGCCCCGGTGCACCGCAGTTCTTC.

The CDR3 sequence: CASSYAAGSTDTQYF. CDR3 sequence (DNA): TGTGCCAGCAGTTACGCAGCGGGGAGCACAGATACGCAGTATTTT. V is TRBV6-5 and J is TRBJ2-3, with 7 bases aligning to TRBD2. This CDR3 comprises 15 residues. The V segment lost 2 bases and the J segment 0 bases; nucleotides outside the gene matches: 2. The V gene's germline CDR1 is MNHEY and CDR2 SVGAGI.

The rearrangement joins TRBV2 to TRBJ2-2; D not certain. CDR1 and CDR2 from the germline V gene are SNHLY and FYNNEI. The CDR3 length is 17 residues. Trimming took 7 bases from V and 0 from J, leaving 18 bases between them. The CDR3 coding sequence is TGTGCCAGCACTCCCGAGCCCGAAGCCTCGAACACCGGGGAGCTGTTTTTT. Translated, it gives CASTPEPEASNTGELFF.

The chain couples TRBV7-9 to TRBJ2-7; the match to TRBD1 covers 11 bases. In germline, CDR1 is SEHNR, CDR2 FQNEAQ (reference sequence). CDR3 size: 15 residues. Trimming at V came to 6 bases and at J to 1 base, leaving 5 bases not matched to a gene. CDR3 coding DNA: TGTGCCAGCAGTCGCGGACAGGGGGCTTCCTACGAGCAGTACTTC. Amino acids: CASSRGQGASYEQYF.

This clone was seen only a few times. The DNA of the CDR3 is TGTGCCAGCAGCTTGGGAGGATCCTATGGCTACACCTTC. The encoded protein is CASSLGGSYGYTF. V is TRBV5-4 and J is TRBJ1-2, with D unclear. The V end lost 0 bases, the J end lost 4 bases, and 7 bases lay between the germline ends. The germline V gene has CDR1 SGHNT and CDR2 YYREEE (reference sequence). CDR3 length equals 13 residues.

This clone was counted a few times. The chain employs TRBV9 and TRBJ2-1; 8 bases agree with TRBD1. This CDR3 spans 14 amino acids. Trimming cost V 5 bases and J 5 bases; bases outside gene matches: 6. Germline V gene data show CDR1 as SGDLS and CDR2 as YYNGEE. The CDR3 loop reads CASRAPGQDNEQFF. The CDR3 nucleotides are TGTGCCAGCAGGGCACCGGGACAGGACAATGAGCAGTTCTTC.

In this sample, this clone turned up a few times. The chain has TRBV30 and TRBJ1-2, with 7 positions matching TRBD1. V lost 1 base, J lost 5 bases, and 7 bases stayed unmatched. Germline V CDR1 and CDR2: GTSNPN, SVGIG (reference sequence). The CDR3 loop spans 14 amino acids. CDR3 amino acids: CAWSGGQAPYGYTF. The DNA for the CDR3 is TGTGCCTGGAGTGGCGGACAGGCTCCGTATGGCTACACCTTC.

This clone was seen a few times. This rearrangement joins TRBV11-2 to TRBJ1-6, with a possible D match to TRBD1 (5 bases). This CDR3 comprises 13 residues. Germline CDR1 reads SGHAT; CDR2 reads FQNNGV. Trimming removed 10 bases at V and 4 bases at J, with 11 bases between. This CDR3 is CATGNGYNSPLHF. DNA for the CDR3: TGTGCCACAGGGAATGGGTATAATTCACCCCTCCACTTT.

The rearrangement joins TRBV18 to TRBJ2-6; D possibly corresponds to TRBD1 (5 bases). V was pared by 3 bases and J by 4 bases, with 10 bases between. Germline V gene data show CDR1 as KGHSH and CDR2 as LQKENI. This CDR3 comprises 15 residues. This chain's CDR3 is CASSPDRGGANVLTF. In nucleotides, the CDR3 is TGTGCCAGCTCACCTGACAGAGGCGGGGCCAACGTCCTGACTTTC.

Many counts were recorded for this clone. The CDR3 loop reads CASSPYGTENIQYF. The CDR3 nucleotides are TGTGCCAGCAGCCCCTACGGGACAGAAAACATTCAGTACTTC. The chain uses TRBV7-2 and TRBJ2-4; 7 bases fit TRBD1. CDR1 and CDR2 (germline): SGHTA, FQGNSA. V was clipped by 5 bases and J by 5 bases; unmatched bases: 6. The CDR3 has 14 residues.

The genes are TRBV18 and TRBJ1-5; 8 positions match TRBD1. Germline V lookup: CDR1 KGHSH, CDR2 LQKENI. There are 13 residues in the CDR3. J lost 5 bases, V lost 5 bases, and 2 bases had no gene match. The CDR3 DNA reads TGTGCCAGCTCAGACAGGGGAGATCAGCCCCAGCATTTT. Translation: CASSDRGDQPQHF.

The chain joins TRBV21-1 to TRBJ2-7; TRBD2 is taken as the D call from the table, unchecked against the DNA. TRBV21-1 is labeled a pseudogene. The CDR3 extends over 15 amino acids. This CDR3 is CASSKGLSPTYEQYF. CDR3 DNA: TGTGCCAGCAGCAAAGGCCTGAGCCCGACCTACGAGCAGTACTTC.

The V call is TRBV11-1, the J call TRBJ2-5; D unresolved. Looked up from germline, CDR1 is SGHAT and CDR2 is FQDESV (reference sequence). The CDR3 spans 13 residues. Trimming took off 1 base at V and 5 bases at J, with 8 bases between the two ends. CDR3 amino acids: CASSLGSRETQYF. The CDR3 DNA reads as TGTGCCAGCAGCTTAGGTTCGAGGGAGACCCAGTACTTC.

This clone was seen a handful of times. The chain employs TRBV29-1 and TRBJ2-1; D not resolved. CDR1 is SQVTM, CDR2 ANQGSEA, per germline. The CDR3 covers 13 residues. V lost 5 bases and J lost 0, with 8 bases in between. DNA of the CDR3: TGCAGCGTTTACCACAGCTCCTACAATGAGCAGTTCTTC. As protein: CSVYHSSYNEQFF.

This clone was counted only a few times. The genes are TRBV9 and TRBJ1-2, with D unresolved. V lost 2 bases and J 3 bases, leaving 11 bases between the germline ends. CDR1 and CDR2 (germline): SGDLS, YYNGEE. This CDR3 has 14 amino acids. CDR3 sequence (DNA): TGTGCCAGCAGCGTCGGTACGGACTACTATGGCTACACCTTC. Translated, it gives CASSVGTDYYGYTF.

V usage is TRBV7-3 and J usage is TRBJ2-7; D gene uncertain. V lost 4 bases and J 0 bases, leaving 4 bases between the germline ends. Germline values: CDR1 SGHTA, CDR2 FQGTGA. The CDR3 consists of 12 residues. CDR3 sequence reads: CASSSNSYEQYF. In DNA form, the CDR3 reads TGTGCCAGCAGCTCCAACTCCTACGAGCAGTACTTC.

The J gene is TRBJ1-5, the V gene TRBV7-2; possible D gene TRBD1, 5 bases. CDR3 length equals 15 residues. The germline V and J ends were trimmed by 2 bases and 0 bases, with 8 bases remaining between them. Germline loops: CDR1 SGHTA, CDR2 FQGNSA. This CDR3 reads CASSLQQDSNQPQHF. The CDR3 DNA is TGTGCCAGCAGCTTACAACAGGATAGCAATCAGCCCCAGCATTTT.

This clone has only a few counts. Written as DNA, the CDR3 is TGCAGCGTTCAGCCGCGACTAGCGGGATACAATGAGCAGTTCTTC. Protein sequence: CSVQPRLAGYNEQFF. The genes are TRBV29-1 and TRBJ2-1, with 11 bases fitting TRBD2. The CDR3 covers 15 residues. CDR1 SQVTM and CDR2 ANQGSEA come from the germline V gene. The V and J ends lost 5 bases and 4 bases, in that order; junction bases with no gene match: 7.

This clone turned up a few times. The genes are TRBV19 and TRBJ2-3; D may be TRBD2 (6 bases). This CDR3 comprises 13 residues. Germline V lookup: CDR1 LNHDA, CDR2 SQIVND (reference sequence). V lost 5 bases, J lost 4 bases, and 10 bases lay in between. The CDR3 protein is CASSLGLADTQYF. As DNA, the CDR3 is TGTGCCAGTAGTCTGGGACTGGCAGATACGCAGTATTTT.

The chain carries TRBV10-3 and TRBJ2-3; 9 positions match TRBD1. With V trimmed by 6 bases and J by 2 bases, 6 bases remained unmatched. The CDR3 consists of 15 residues. CDR1 ENHRY and CDR2 SYGVKD come from the germline V gene. This chain's CDR3 is CAISLGTGPTDTQYF. In nucleotides, the CDR3 is TGTGCCATCAGCCTCGGGACAGGGCCCACAGATACGCAGTATTTT.